This T cell receptor (beta chain) derives from a study of blood T cell repertoires in COVID-19. Across the study: Acute and convalescent COVID-19 samples came from the United States, Italy and Spain. Sample material is recorded as cDNA or gDNA derived from T cells, B-cell-depleted T cells, or PBMCs.

The CDR3 has 16 amino acids. V lost 4 bases to trimming and J lost 3 bases; unmatched junction nucleotides: 7. Germline V gives CDR1 SGHRS, CDR2 YFSETQ. Original processing methods: Estimated nucleated cell counts came from reference gene primer amplification. Clones were read by immunoSEQ multiplex PCR, and TCRdb kept only the in-frame ones, dropping some. Clone size and V and J calls were adopted from that table, with D and trimming inferred from the DNA. Of 150,000 to 200,000 clones listed, over 75% are singletons. The source of this sequence is a man aged 55 to 70 with active or convalescent COVID-19. J is TRBJ1-2 and V is TRBV5-1; 12 bases are a match to TRBD1. Sequenced: peripheral blood. CDR3 residues: CASSKGQGAGDYGYTF. The CDR3 DNA sequence: TGCGCCAGCAGCAAGGGACAGGGGGCCGGCGACTATGGCTACACCTTC.